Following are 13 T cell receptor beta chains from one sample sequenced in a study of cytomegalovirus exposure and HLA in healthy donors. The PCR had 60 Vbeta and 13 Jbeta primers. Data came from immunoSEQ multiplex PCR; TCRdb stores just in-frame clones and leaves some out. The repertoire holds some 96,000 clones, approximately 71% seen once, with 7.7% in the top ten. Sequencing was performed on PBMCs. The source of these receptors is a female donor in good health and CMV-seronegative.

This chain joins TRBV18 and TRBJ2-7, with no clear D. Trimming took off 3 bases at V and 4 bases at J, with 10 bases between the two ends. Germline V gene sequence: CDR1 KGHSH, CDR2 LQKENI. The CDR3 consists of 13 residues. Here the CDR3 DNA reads TGTGCCAGCTCACCGGGCCCCTCTTACGAGCAGTACTTC. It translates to CASSPGPSYEQYF.

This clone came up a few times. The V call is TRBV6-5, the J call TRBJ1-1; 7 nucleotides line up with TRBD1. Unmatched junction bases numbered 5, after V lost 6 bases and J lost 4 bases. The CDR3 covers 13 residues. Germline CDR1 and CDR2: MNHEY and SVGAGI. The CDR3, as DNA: TGTGCCAGCAGACCTACAGGGGTCACTGAAGCTTTCTTT. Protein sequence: CASRPTGVTEAFF.

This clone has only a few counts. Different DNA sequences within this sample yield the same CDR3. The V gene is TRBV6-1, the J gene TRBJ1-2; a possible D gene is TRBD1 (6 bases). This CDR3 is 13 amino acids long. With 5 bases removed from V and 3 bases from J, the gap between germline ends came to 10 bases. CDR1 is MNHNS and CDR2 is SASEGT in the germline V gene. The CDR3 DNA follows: TGTGCCAGCAGTCCAGGGGCTGACTATGGCTACACCTTC. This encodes CASSPGADYGYTF.

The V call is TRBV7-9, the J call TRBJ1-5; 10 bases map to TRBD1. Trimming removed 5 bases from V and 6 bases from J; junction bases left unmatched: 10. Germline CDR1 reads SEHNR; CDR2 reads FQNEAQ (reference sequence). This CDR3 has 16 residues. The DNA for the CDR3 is TGTGCCAGCAGCCCGACGACAGGGGGCGCGGGTCAGCCCCAGCATTTT. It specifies CASSPTTGGAGQPQHF.

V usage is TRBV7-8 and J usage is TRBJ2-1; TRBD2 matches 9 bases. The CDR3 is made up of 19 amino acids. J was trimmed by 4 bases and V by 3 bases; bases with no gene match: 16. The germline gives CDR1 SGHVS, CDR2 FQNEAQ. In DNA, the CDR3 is TGTGCCAGCAGCTTTCCCCGTGGTGTAGCGGGAGTAGGGTACAATGAGCAGTTCTTC. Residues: CASSFPRGVAGVGYNEQFF.

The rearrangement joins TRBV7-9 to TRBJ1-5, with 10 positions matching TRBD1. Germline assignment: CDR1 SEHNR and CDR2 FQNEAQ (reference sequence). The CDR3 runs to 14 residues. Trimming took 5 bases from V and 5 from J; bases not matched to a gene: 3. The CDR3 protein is CASSDRGRDQPQHF. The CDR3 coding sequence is TGTGCCAGCAGCGACAGGGGGCGGGATCAGCCCCAGCATTTT.

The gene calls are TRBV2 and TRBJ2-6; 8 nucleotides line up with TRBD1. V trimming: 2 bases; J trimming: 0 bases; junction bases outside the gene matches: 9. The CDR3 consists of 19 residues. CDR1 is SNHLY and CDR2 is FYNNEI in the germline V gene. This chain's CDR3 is CASSEFRNRGSSGANVLTF. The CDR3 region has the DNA TGTGCCAGCAGTGAATTCCGTAACAGGGGGAGCTCTGGGGCCAACGTCCTGACTTTC. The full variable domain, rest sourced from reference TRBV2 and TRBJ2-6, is EPEVTQTPSHQVTQMGQEVILRCVPISNHLYFYWYRQILGQKVEFLVSFYNNEISEKSEIFDDQFSVERPDGSNFTLKIRSTKLEDSAMYFCASSEFRNRGSSGANVLTFGAGSRLTVL.

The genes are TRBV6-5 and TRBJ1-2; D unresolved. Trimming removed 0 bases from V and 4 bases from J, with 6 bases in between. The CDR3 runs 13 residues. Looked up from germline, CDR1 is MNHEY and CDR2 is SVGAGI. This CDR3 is CASSYSTVYGYTF. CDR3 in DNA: TGTGCCAGCAGTTACTCAACGGTCTATGGCTACACCTTC.

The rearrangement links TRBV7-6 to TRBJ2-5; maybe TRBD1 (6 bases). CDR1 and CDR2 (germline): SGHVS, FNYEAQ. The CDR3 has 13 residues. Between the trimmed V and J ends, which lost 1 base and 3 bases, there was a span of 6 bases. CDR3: CASSLGTEETQYF. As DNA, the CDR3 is TGTGCCAGCAGCTTAGGGACAGAAGAGACCCAGTACTTC.

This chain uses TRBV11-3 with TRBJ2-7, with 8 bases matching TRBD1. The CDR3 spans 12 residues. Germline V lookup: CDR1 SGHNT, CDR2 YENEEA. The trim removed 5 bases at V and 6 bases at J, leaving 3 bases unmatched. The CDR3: CASSGTGSEQYF. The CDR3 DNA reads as TGTGCCAGCAGCGGGACAGGTAGCGAGCAGTACTTC.

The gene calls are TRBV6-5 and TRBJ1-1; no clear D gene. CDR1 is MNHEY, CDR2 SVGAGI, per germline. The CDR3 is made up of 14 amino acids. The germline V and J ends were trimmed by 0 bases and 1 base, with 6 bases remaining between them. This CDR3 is CASSYSGGNTEAFF. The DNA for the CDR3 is TGTGCCAGCAGTTACTCGGGAGGGAACACTGAAGCTTTCTTT.

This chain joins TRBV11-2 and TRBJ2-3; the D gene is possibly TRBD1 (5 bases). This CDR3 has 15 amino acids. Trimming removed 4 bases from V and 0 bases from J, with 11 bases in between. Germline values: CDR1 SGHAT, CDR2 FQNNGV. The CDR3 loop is CASSSSGFSTDTQYF. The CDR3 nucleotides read TGTGCCAGCAGCTCCTCAGGGTTTAGCACAGATACGCAGTATTTT. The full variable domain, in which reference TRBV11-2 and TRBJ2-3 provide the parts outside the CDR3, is EAGVAQSPRYKIIEKRQSVAFWCNPISGHATLYWYQQILGQGPKLLIQFQNNGVVDDSQLPKDRFSAERLKGVDSTLKIQPAKLEDSAVYLCASSSSGFSTDTQYFGPGTRLTVL.

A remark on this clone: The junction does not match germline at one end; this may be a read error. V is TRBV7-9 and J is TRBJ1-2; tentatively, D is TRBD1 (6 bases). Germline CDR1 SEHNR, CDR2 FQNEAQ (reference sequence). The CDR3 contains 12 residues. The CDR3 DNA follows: TGTTCCAGCAGCCTTACAGGGCATGGCTACACCTTC. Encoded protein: CSSSLTGHGYTF.